This passage covers 21 T cell receptor beta chains from one sample sequenced in a study of OX40 agonist ivuxolimab in advanced cancers. TCRdb's table, derived via immunoSEQ multiplex PCR, lists solely in-frame clones and lacks some. The data show some 65,000 clones, roughly nine tenths seen once. The sample consisted of CD4+ or CD8+ T cells sorted from blood, taken in a trial of the OX40 agonist ivuxolimab. These receptors originate from an adult with an advanced solid tumor such as melanoma, head and neck, liver or kidney cancer.

This clone was counted between two and nine times. V usage is TRBV11-2 and J usage is TRBJ2-2; D gene unclear. The CDR3 runs 16 residues. Looked up from germline, CDR1 is SGHAT and CDR2 is FQNNGV. Trimming shortened V by 6 bases and J by 2 bases, and 16 bases separated the two germline ends. The CDR3 here is CASSSLALLNTGELFF. The CDR3 DNA follows: TGTGCCAGCAGTTCATTAGCCCTTCTTAACACCGGGGAGCTGTTTTTT.

V usage is TRBV12-1 and J usage is TRBJ1-5; no check of the table's D call, TRBD1, against the DNA was made. TRBV12-1 is a pseudogene. CDR3 size: 20 residues. CDR3 sequence reads: CASSFARDIQGRPLNQPQHF. In nucleotides, the CDR3 is TGTGCCAGCAGCTTTGCTCGGGACATTCAAGGCCGCCCTCTCAATCAGCCCCAGCATTTT.

DNA for the CDR3: TGCGCCAGCAGCTTGGGGACCGCCGCCACAGATACGCAGTATTTT. Protein sequence: CASSLGTAATDTQYF. The V call is TRBV5-1, the J call TRBJ2-3, with D unclear. Trimming took 0 bases from V and 2 from J, leaving 10 bases between them. Per the germline V gene, CDR1 is SGHRS and CDR2 is YFSETQ. This CDR3 has 15 residues. Drawing the rest from reference TRBV5-1 and TRBJ2-3, the complete variable domain is KAGVTQTPRYLIKTRGQQVTLSCSPISGHRSVSWYQQTPGQGLQFLFEYFSETQRNKGNFPGRFSGRQFSNSRSEMNVSTLELGDSALYLCASSLGTAATDTQYFGPGTRLTVL.

The gene calls are TRBV9 and TRBJ2-5, with no clear D. V shed 0 bases and J shed 5 bases, with 2 bases lying between them. CDR3 length equals 11 residues. CDR1 SGDLS and CDR2 YYNGEE come from the germline V gene. The CDR3 loop reads CASSVDETQYF. DNA of the CDR3: TGTGCCAGCAGCGTAGATGAGACCCAGTACTTC.

The CDR3 sequence: CASSYQGVVYNEQFF. The CDR3 DNA is TGTGCCAGCAGTTACCAGGGGGTAGTCTACAATGAGCAGTTCTTC. The rearrangement uses TRBV6-6 and TRBJ2-1; 7 nucleotides agree with TRBD1. The V gene end was trimmed by 2 bases and the J gene end by 3 bases; junction bases not matched to a gene: 4. Germline V CDR1 and CDR2: MNHNY, SVGAGI (reference sequence). The CDR3 totals 15 residues.

This clone showed up just a few times. This chain connects TRBV7-9 to TRBJ2-7; unclear D gene. The germline CDR1 and CDR2 sequences are SEHNR and FQNEAQ (reference sequence). V shed 6 bases and J shed 4 bases, with 1 base lying between them. This CDR3 comprises 9 residues. Written as DNA, the CDR3 is TGTGCCAGCAGTTACGAGCAGTACTTC. This encodes CASSYEQYF.

The genes are TRBV14 and TRBJ1-3, with 7 bases that match TRBD1. CDR1 is SGHDN and CDR2 is FVKESK in the germline V gene. The CDR3 loop spans 18 amino acids. The V segment lost 4 bases and the J segment 4 bases; nucleotides outside the gene matches: 16. The CDR3, as DNA: TGTGCCAGCAGCCCGAAGATCCAACACAGGGGCTCCGGAAACACCATATATTTT. Amino acid sequence: CASSPKIQHRGSGNTIYF.

The chain uses TRBV6-6 and TRBJ1-1; D is perhaps TRBD1 (5 bases). CDR1 is MNHNY, CDR2 SVGAGI, per germline (reference sequence). V lost 10 bases, J lost 5 bases, and 17 bases lay in between. This CDR3 has 13 amino acids. DNA of the CDR3: TGTGCCATCAGAGCAGGGCGGGATACTGAAGCTTTCTTT. It is translated as CAIRAGRDTEAFF.

The genes are TRBV7-6 and TRBJ2-7; TRBD1 matches 9 bases. CDR3 length: 15 residues. Germline V gives CDR1 SGHVS, CDR2 FNYEAQ. V dropped 5 bases and J dropped 0; count of bases not matched to a gene: 5. DNA for the CDR3: TGTGCCAGCAGCCCCGGGACAGGGAGCTCCTACGAGCAGTACTTC. Protein: CASSPGTGSSYEQYF.

The gene calls are TRBV9 and TRBJ1-4, with D maybe TRBD1 (5 bases). CDR3 length: 12 residues. Germline assignment: CDR1 SGDLS and CDR2 YYNGEE. With 6 bases removed from V and 8 bases from J, the gap between germline ends came to 11 bases. The CDR3 DNA reads TGTGCCAGCAAGGGGTTCGAAGAAAAACTGTTTTTT. As protein: CASKGFEEKLFF.

The V call is TRBV29-1, the J call TRBJ2-1; perhaps TRBD2 as D (6 bases). V lost 0 bases to trimming and J lost 12 bases, with 15 bases between them. Germline V lookup: CDR1 SQVTM, CDR2 ANQGSEA. The CDR3 contains 13 residues. CDR3 bases: TGCAGCGTTGAAGATGGAGGCGCGGAGGGGCAGTTCTTC. Translating gives CSVEDGGAEGQFF.

V is TRBV28 and J is TRBJ2-5; no firm D call. The CDR3 extends over 12 amino acids. V was trimmed by 3 bases and J by 3 bases, leaving 5 bases between them. The germline V gene encodes CDR1 MDHEN and CDR2 SYDVKM. The CDR3: CASSLRKETQYF. The CDR3 DNA sequence: TGTGCCAGCAGTTTGAGGAAAGAGACCCAGTACTTC.

The rearrangement uses TRBV5-6 and TRBJ1-1; D is ambiguous. V lost 2 bases and J 0 bases, leaving 5 bases between the germline ends. The CDR3 has 13 residues. Germline loops: CDR1 SGHDT, CDR2 YYEEEE. This CDR3 reads CASSFELNTEAFF. The DNA of the CDR3 is TGTGCCAGCAGCTTCGAGTTGAACACTGAAGCTTTCTTT.

The V call is TRBV13, the J call TRBJ2-5; no clear D. The ends were cut back, 5 bases at V and 5 bases at J, with 12 bases in the middle. Germline-derived CDR1 and CDR2 are PRHDT and FYEKMQ (reference sequence). The CDR3 sequence is 13 residues long. CDR3 nucleotides: TGTGCCAGCAGCCCCTCCAGCCGGGAGACCCAGTACTTC. Translating it yields CASSPSSRETQYF. The complete variable domain, with remaining parts taken from reference TRBV13 and TRBJ2-5, reads AAGVIQSPRHLIKEKRETATLKCYPIPRHDTVYWYQQGPGQDPQFLISFYEKMQSDKGSIPDRFSAQQFSDYHSELNMSSLELGDSALYFCASSPSSRETQYFGPGTRLLVL.

Comments on this clone: The sample has other DNA sequences that encode this CDR3 too. This rearrangement joins TRBV7-9 to TRBJ2-3; TRBD2 matches 8 bases. This CDR3 region has 15 residues. The V gene's germline CDR1 is SEHNR and CDR2 FQNEAQ (reference sequence). V was pared by 1 base and J by 0 bases, with 0 bases of the junction left unmatched. The DNA of the CDR3 is TGTGCCAGCAGCTTAGGACTAGCGAGCACAGATACGCAGTATTTT. Translated, it gives CASSLGLASTDTQYF.

This chain uses TRBV7-3 with TRBJ2-1, with D perhaps TRBD2 (6 bases). Germline CDR1 is SGHTA and CDR2 is FQGTGA. The CDR3 totals 16 residues. Trimming took 5 bases from V and 8 from J, leaving 22 bases between them. The CDR3 coding sequence is TGTGCCAGCAGCCCGGCACGGGACTCTCTAAGGGATGAGCAGTTCTTC. Translated, it gives CASSPARDSLRDEQFF.

The chain joins TRBV5-1 to TRBJ2-3, with D perhaps matching TRBD2 (6 bases). Germline-derived CDR1 and CDR2 are SGHRS and YFSETQ. Between the trimmed V and J ends, which lost 0 bases and 2 bases, there was a span of 13 bases. CDR3 size: 16 residues. This CDR3 reads CASSLASGTYTDTQYF. CDR3 coding DNA: TGCGCCAGCAGCTTGGCGTCCGGGACTTACACAGATACGCAGTATTTT.

The chain has TRBV5-1 and TRBJ2-7; no clear D. Trimming removed 3 bases from V and 4 bases from J, with 11 bases in between. Germline V gene data show CDR1 as SGHRS and CDR2 as YFSETQ. The CDR3 consists of 13 residues. The CDR3 DNA follows: TGCGCCAGCAGCTCCGGGCTTGGGTACGAGCAGTACTTC. Translation: CASSSGLGYEQYF.

The chain carries TRBV9 and TRBJ1-5; possible D gene TRBD1, 6 bases. Per germline, CDR1 SGDLS and CDR2 YYNGEE. V dropped 3 bases and J dropped 4 bases, with 8 bases sitting between them. CDR3 size: 13 residues. The CDR3 nucleotides are TGTGCCAGCAGCGAGGGGGAAAATCAGCCCCAGCATTTT. It is translated as CASSEGENQPQHF.

The chain has TRBV7-3 and TRBJ2-3; unclear D gene. The CDR3 runs 12 residues. CDR1 is SGHTA and CDR2 is FQGTGA in the germline V gene. Trimming shortened V by 5 bases and J by 6 bases, and 9 bases separated the two germline ends. CDR3 sequence: CASSPQSDTQYF. The CDR3 nucleotides read TGTGCCAGCAGCCCCCAGTCTGATACGCAGTATTTT.

The chain recombines TRBV19 with TRBJ2-1; 14 bases line up with TRBD2. This CDR3 spans 15 amino acids. CDR1 LNHDA and CDR2 SQIVND come from the germline V gene (reference sequence). Trimming removed 7 bases from V and 4 bases from J; junction bases left unmatched: 3. The CDR3 here is CASIRTSGGYNEQFF. The CDR3 DNA reads as TGTGCCAGTATAAGGACTAGCGGGGGGTACAATGAGCAGTTCTTC.